What follows are 7 T cell receptor beta chains derived from one specimen sequenced in a study of shared clonotypes between healthy human individuals. Some clones are missing from TCRdb's copy, which holds only in-frame ones; the method was immunoSEQ multiplex PCR. The sample includes around 550,000 clones, about 95% of them seen just once. Sequencing was done on a sample of naive CD4+ T cells sorted from blood. Described subset: CD45RA+ positively selected. The receptor source for this set is a woman under 40 in good health.

The V gene is TRBV14, the J gene TRBJ1-2; no firm D call. CDR1 SGHDN and CDR2 FVKESK come from the germline V gene. The CDR3 contains 14 residues. The V gene lost 0 bases and the J gene lost 8 bases, with 13 bases spanning the gap. CDR3 amino acids: CASSQDFLASGYTF. The DNA for the CDR3 is TGTGCCAGCAGCCAAGATTTCCTAGCGTCCGGCTACACCTTC.

The V gene is TRBV5-1, the J gene TRBJ1-4; no clear D gene. V shed 0 bases and J shed 4 bases, with 13 bases lying between them. CDR1 is SGHRS, CDR2 YFSETQ, per germline. CDR3 length equals 16 residues. CDR3 coding DNA: TGCGCCAGCAGCTTGGCCGCCGGAAACCTTAATGAAAAACTGTTTTTT. Protein: CASSLAAGNLNEKLFF.

This clone has a single count. The rearrangement joins TRBV18 to TRBJ2-5; TRBD1 aligns across 11 bases. The end of the DNA is better explained by TRBJ2-7, so the J call may be wrong. Germline values: CDR1 KGHSH, CDR2 LQKENI. The CDR3 has 15 amino acids. The CDR3 reads CASSSGTGGSYEQYF. In DNA form, the CDR3 reads TGTGCCAGCTCATCAGGGACAGGGGGTTCCTACGAGCAGTACTTC.

The CDR3 loop is CASSSGLPYEQYF. The CDR3 DNA is TGCGCCAGCAGCTCAGGACTTCCCTACGAGCAGTACTTC. The V call is TRBV5-1, the J call TRBJ2-7; D is possibly TRBD2 (5 bases). The germline V and J ends were trimmed by 3 bases and 2 bases, with 9 bases remaining between them. CDR1 and CDR2 (germline): SGHRS, YFSETQ. The length of the CDR3 is 13 residues.

About this clone: The sample holds other DNA sequences that translate to the same CDR3. The chain couples TRBV7-9 to TRBJ1-2, with TRBD1 identical over 11 bases. The CDR3 totals 13 residues. V lost 3 bases, J lost 6 bases, and 0 bases stayed unmatched. Germline V gene sequence: CDR1 SEHNR, CDR2 FQNEAQ (reference sequence). CDR3 sequence: CASSLGQGDGYTF. The CDR3 DNA reads as TGTGCCAGCAGCTTGGGACAGGGGGATGGCTACACCTTC.

Note on this clone: Distinct nucleotide sequences in the sample also encode this CDR3. This chain joins TRBV7-9 and TRBJ2-7, with 7 bases aligning to TRBD1. The V segment lost 3 bases and the J segment 0 bases; nucleotides outside the gene matches: 5. CDR3 length equals 15 residues. Germline-derived CDR1 and CDR2 are SEHNR and FQNEAQ (reference sequence). As DNA, the CDR3 is TGTGCCAGCAGCTTCGGGCAGGGGGTCTCCTACGAGCAGTACTTC. It translates to CASSFGQGVSYEQYF.

The chain carries TRBV27 and TRBJ1-2; no definite D call. The germline gives CDR1 MNHEY, CDR2 SMNVEV (reference sequence). Trimming cost V 2 bases and J 4 bases, with 11 bases left between them. This CDR3 region has 14 residues. The CDR3 region is CASSLSRATYGYTF. The CDR3 DNA reads TGTGCCAGCAGTTTAAGCCGGGCAACCTATGGCTACACCTTC.